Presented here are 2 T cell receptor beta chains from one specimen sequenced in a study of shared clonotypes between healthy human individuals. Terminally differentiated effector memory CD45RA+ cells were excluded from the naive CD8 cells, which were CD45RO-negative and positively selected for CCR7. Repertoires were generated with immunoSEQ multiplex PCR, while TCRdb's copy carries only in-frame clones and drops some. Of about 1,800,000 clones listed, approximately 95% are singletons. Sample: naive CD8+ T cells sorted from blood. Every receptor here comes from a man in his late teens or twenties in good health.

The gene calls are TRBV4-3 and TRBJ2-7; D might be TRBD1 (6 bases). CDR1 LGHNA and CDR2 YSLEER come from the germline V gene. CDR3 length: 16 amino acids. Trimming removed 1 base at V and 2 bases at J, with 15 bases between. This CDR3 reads CASSQGPTGDPYEQYF. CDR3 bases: TGCGCCAGCAGCCAAGGCCCGACAGGCGATCCCTACGAGCAGTACTTC.

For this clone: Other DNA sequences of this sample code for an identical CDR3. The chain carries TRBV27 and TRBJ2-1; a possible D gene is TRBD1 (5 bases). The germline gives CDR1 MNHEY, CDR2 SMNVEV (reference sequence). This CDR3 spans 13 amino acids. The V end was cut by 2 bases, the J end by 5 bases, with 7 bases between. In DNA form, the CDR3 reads TGTGCCAGCAGTTTAAGGGGCCACAATGAGCAGTTCTTC. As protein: CASSLRGHNEQFF.